The source of this T cell receptor beta chain is a study of T cell responses to AZD1222 COVID-19 vaccine. The CDR3 spans 14 residues. V lost 6 bases to trimming and J lost 1 base, with 12 bases between them. Germline assignment: CDR1 LNHDA and CDR2 SQIVND (reference sequence). TCRdb's copy holds only in-frame clones and misses some; the assay was immunoSEQ multiplex PCR. This sample carries over 150,000 clones, 85% to 90% of them seen once, and the ten largest clones take about 5%. The clonotype comes from an adult in good health. The chain carries TRBV19 and TRBJ1-1, with D hard to call. The specimen comprised peripheral blood, sampled on day 0 of MenACWY control vaccination. For the CDR3, the DNA is TGTGCCAGTAGGGGGATACGGGGGAACACTGAAGCTTTCTTT. The encoded protein is CASRGIRGNTEAFF.